This T cell receptor beta chain stems from a study of OX40 agonist ivuxolimab in advanced cancers. As concerns this clone: Other DNA sequences in the sample encode the same CDR3.

Losses at the gene ends were 0 bases for V and 4 bases for J; bases not matched to a gene: 10. CDR1 is MGHRA, CDR2 YSYEKL, per germline. The CDR3 extends over 17 amino acids. Clones were read by immunoSEQ multiplex PCR, and TCRdb kept only the in-frame ones, dropping some. Counted here are roughly 56,000 clones, around 88% occurring once; the ten biggest clones make up 0.55% to 0.65%. This rearrangement joins TRBV4-1 to TRBJ1-2, with 8 bases lining up with TRBD1. The sequence derives from an adult with an advanced solid tumor such as melanoma, head and neck, liver or kidney cancer. This material consisted of CD4+ or CD8+ T cells sorted from blood, taken in a trial of the OX40 agonist ivuxolimab. CDR3 DNA: TGCGCCAGCAGCCAAGATACCCAGGGGGCGCAGAGCTATGGCTACACCTTC. Translation: CASSQDTQGAQSYGYTF.